This record concerns one T cell receptor (beta chain) sequence. Antigen specificity is unknown. The data originate from a study of T cell responses to AZD1222 COVID-19 vaccine. General study findings and limits: In a largely white British group with more females than males, clonal diversity was possibly underestimated. Baseline seropositivity occurred in only a handful of AZD1222 recipients. Per reports, nearly half of all spike-specific TCRs target regions that are unmutated in variants. Spike as a whole was targeted by vaccine-associated CD4 TCRs, dominant at 160-218 and 743-854.

CDR3 size: 15 residues. CDR1 is SEHNR, CDR2 FQNEAQ, per germline (reference sequence). V lost 5 bases to trimming and J lost 7 bases; unmatched junction nucleotides: 11. Some clones are missing from TCRdb's copy, which holds only in-frame ones; the method was immunoSEQ multiplex PCR. Of about 130,000 clones listed, approximately 90% were seen once; the top ten hold around 1%. Sequencing used peripheral blood, obtained 28 days after the second AZD1222 dose. This receptor was taken from an adult who received the AZD1222 COVID-19 vaccine. The genes are TRBV7-9 and TRBJ2-7; 10 nucleotides line up with TRBD2. The CDR3 protein is CASSLSLAGAREQYF. CDR3 DNA: TGTGCCAGCAGCCTCAGTCTAGCGGGAGCGAGAGAGCAGTACTTC.